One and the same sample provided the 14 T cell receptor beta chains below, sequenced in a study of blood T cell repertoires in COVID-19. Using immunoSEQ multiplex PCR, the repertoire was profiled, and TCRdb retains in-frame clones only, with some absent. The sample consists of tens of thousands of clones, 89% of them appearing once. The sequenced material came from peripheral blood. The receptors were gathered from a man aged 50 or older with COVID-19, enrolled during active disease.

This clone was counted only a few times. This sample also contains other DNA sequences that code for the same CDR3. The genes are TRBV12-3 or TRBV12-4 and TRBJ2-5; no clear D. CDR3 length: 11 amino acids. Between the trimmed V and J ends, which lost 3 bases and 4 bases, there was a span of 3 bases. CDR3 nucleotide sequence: TGTGCCAGCAGTTTTCGAGAGACCCAGTACTTC. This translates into CASSFRETQYF.

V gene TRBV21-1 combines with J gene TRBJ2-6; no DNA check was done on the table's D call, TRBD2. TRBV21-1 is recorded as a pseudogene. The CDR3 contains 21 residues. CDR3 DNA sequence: TGTGCCAGCAGCATGAGGACCGGTAAAAGCAGGGAGGGGTCTGGGGCCAACGTCCTGACTTTC. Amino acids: CASSMRTGKSREGSGANVLTF.

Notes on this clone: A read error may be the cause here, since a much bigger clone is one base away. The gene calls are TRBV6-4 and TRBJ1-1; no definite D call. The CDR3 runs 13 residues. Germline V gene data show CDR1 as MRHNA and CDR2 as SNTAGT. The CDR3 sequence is CASSPAGNTKAFF. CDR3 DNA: TGTGCCAGCAGCCCGGCGGGGAACACTAAAGCTTTCTTT.

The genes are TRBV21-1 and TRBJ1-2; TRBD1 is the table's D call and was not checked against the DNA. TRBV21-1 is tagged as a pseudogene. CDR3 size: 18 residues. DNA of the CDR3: TGTGCCAGCAGCAAGGGGACAAACGGGGCAGGGGAGACCTATGGCTACACCTTC. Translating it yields CASSKGTNGAGETYGYTF.

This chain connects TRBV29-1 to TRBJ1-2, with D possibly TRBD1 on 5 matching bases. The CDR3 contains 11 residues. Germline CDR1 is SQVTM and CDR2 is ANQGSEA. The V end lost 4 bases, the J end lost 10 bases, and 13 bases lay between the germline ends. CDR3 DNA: TGCAGCGTTGGGGGCGGTCCCGTCTACACCTTC. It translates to CSVGGGPVYTF.

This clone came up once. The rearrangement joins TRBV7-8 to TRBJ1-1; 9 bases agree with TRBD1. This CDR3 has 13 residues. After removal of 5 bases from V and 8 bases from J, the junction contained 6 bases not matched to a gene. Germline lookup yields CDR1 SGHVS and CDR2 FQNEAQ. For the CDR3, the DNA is TGTGCCAGCAGCCCCCGGGACAGGGTGGAAGCTTTCTTT. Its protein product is CASSPRDRVEAFF.

CDR3 in amino acids: CASSQVGGDYGYTF. The CDR3 DNA reads as TGTGCCAGCAGCCAAGTCGGGGGGGACTATGGCTACACCTTC. The rearrangement joins TRBV4-2 to TRBJ1-2; TRBD1 might be the D (5 bases). CDR1 and CDR2 (germline): LGHNA, YNFKEQ. The CDR3 runs 14 residues. Trimming took off 1 base at V and 3 bases at J, with 9 bases between the two ends.

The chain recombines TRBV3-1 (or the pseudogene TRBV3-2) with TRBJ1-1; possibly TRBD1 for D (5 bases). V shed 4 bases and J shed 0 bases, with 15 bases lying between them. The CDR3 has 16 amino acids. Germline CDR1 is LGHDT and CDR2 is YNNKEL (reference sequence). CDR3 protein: CASSRGSRGVNTEAFF. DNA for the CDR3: TGTGCCAGCAGCCGGGGAAGCCGGGGGGTGAACACTGAAGCTTTCTTT.

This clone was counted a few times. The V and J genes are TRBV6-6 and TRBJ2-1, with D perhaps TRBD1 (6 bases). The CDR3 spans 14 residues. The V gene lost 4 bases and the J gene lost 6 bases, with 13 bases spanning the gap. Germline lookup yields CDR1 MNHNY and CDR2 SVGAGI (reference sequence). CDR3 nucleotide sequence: TGTGCCAGCAGTTTTCGGACAGAAACCAATGAGCAGTTCTTC. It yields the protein CASSFRTETNEQFF.

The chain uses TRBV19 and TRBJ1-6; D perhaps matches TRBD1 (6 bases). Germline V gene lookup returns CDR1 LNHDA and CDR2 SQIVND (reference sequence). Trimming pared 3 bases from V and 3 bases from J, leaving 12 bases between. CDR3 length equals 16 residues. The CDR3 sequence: CASSIGDRIYNSPLHF. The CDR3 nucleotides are TGTGCCAGTAGTATCGGAGACAGGATCTATAATTCACCCCTCCACTTT.

The CDR3, as DNA: TGTGCCAGCAGCCGACAGGGGAATAGCAATCAGCCCCAGCATTTT. Protein: CASSRQGNSNQPQHF. The chain employs TRBV5-5 and TRBJ1-5, with 8 nucleotides matching TRBD1. In germline, CDR1 is SGHKS, CDR2 YYEKEE (reference sequence). The CDR3 extends over 15 amino acids. The V and J ends lost 4 bases and 0 bases, in that order; junction bases with no gene match: 3.

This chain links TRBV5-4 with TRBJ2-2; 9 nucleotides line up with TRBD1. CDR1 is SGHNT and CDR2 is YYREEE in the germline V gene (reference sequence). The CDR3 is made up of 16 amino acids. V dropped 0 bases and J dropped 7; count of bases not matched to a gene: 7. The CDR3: CASSLGGQGRSGELFF. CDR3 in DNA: TGTGCCAGCAGCTTGGGGGGACAGGGCAGGAGCGGGGAGCTGTTTTTT.

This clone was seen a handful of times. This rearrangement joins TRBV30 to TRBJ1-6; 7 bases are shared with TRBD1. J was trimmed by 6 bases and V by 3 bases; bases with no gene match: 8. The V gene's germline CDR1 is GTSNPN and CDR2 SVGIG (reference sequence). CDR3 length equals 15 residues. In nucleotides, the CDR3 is TGTGCCTGGAGGTCCTTGGACAGGACTAATTCACCCCTCCACTTT. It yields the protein CAWRSLDRTNSPLHF. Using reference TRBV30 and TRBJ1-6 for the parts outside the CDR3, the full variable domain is SQTIHQWPATLVQPVGSPLSLECTVEGTSNPNLYWYRQAAGRGLQLLFYSVGIGQISSEVPQNLSASRPQDRQFILSSKKLLLSDSGFYLCAWRSLDRTNSPLHFGNGTRLTVT.

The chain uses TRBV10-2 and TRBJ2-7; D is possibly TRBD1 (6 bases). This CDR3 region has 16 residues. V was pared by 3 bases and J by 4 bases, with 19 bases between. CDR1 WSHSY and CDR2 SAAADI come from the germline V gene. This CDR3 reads CASSEIATGTNYEQYF. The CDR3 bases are TGCGCCAGCAGTGAAATCGCTACCGGGACAAATTACGAGCAGTACTTC.